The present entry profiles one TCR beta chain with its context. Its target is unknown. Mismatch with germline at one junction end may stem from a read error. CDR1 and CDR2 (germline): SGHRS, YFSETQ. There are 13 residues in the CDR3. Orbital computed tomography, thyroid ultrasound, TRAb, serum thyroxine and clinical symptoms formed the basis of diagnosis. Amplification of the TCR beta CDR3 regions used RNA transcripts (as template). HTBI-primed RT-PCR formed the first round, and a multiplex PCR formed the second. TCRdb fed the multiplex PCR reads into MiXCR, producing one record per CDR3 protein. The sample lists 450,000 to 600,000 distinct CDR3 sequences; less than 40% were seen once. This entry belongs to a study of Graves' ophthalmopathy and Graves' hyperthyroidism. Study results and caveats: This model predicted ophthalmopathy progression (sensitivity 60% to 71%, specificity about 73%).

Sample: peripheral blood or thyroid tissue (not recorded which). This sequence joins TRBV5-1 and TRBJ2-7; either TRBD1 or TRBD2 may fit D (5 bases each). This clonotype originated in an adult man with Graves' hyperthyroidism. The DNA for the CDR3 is TGCGCCAGCAGCCCGGGACGGCCCTACGGGCAGTACTTC. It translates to CASSPGRPYGQYF.